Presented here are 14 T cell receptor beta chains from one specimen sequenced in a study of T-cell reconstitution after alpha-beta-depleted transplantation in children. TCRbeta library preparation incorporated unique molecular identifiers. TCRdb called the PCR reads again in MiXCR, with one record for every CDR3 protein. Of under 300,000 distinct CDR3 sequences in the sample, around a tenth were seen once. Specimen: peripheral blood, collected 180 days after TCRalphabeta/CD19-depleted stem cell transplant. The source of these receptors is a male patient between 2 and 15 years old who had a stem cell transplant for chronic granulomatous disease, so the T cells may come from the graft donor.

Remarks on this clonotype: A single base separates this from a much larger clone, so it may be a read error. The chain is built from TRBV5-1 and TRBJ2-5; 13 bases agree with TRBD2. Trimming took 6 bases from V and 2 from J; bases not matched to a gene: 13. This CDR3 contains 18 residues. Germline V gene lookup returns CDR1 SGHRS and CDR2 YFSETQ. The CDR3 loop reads CASNWGLAGSQRQETQYF. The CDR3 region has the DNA TGCGCCAGCAACTGGGGACTAGCGGGATCTCAAAGACAAGAGACCCAGTACTTC.

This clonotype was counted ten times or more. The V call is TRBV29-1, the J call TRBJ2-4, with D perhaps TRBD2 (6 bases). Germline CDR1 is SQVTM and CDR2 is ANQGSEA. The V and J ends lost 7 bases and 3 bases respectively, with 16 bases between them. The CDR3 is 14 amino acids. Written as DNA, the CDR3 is TGCAGCGCTCGGGGGAGATTAGGCAAAAACATTCAGTACTTC. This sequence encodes CSARGRLGKNIQYF. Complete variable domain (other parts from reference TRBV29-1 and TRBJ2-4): SAVISQKPSRDICQRGTSLTIQCQVDSQVTMMFWYRQQPGQSLTLIATANQGSEATYESGFVIDKFPISRPNLTFSTLTVSNMSPEDSSIYLCSARGRLGKNIQYFGAGTRLSVL.

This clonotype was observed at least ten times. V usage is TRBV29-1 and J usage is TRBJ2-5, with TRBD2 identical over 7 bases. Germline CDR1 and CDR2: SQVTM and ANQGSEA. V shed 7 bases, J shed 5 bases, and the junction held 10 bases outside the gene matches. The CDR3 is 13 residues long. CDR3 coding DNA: TGCAGCGCCGGGGGGACCCCCAGGGAGACCCAGTACTTC. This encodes CSAGGTPRETQYF.

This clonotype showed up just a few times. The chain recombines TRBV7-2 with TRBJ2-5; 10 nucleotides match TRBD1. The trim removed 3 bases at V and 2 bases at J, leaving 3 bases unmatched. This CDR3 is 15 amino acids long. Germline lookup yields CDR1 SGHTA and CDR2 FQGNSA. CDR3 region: CASSFDRGRQETQYF. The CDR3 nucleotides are TGTGCCAGCAGCTTTGACAGGGGGCGGCAAGAGACCCAGTACTTC.

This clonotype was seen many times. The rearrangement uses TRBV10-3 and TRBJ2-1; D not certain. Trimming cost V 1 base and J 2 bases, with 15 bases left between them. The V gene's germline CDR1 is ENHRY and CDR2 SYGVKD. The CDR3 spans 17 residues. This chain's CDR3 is CAISEWGGGPTYNEQFF. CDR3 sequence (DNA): TGTGCCATCAGTGAGTGGGGTGGCGGACCCACCTACAATGAGCAGTTCTTC.

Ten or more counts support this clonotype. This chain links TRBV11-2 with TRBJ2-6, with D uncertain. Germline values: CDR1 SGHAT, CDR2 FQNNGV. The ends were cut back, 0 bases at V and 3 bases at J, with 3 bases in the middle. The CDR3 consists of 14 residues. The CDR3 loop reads CASSLEVGANVLTF. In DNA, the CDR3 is TGTGCCAGCAGCTTAGAGGTTGGGGCCAACGTCCTGACTTTC. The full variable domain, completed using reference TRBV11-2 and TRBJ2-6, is EAGVAQSPRYKIIEKRQSVAFWCNPISGHATLYWYQQILGQGPKLLIQFQNNGVVDDSQLPKDRFSAERLKGVDSTLKIQPAKLEDSAVYLCASSLEVGANVLTFGAGSRLTVL.

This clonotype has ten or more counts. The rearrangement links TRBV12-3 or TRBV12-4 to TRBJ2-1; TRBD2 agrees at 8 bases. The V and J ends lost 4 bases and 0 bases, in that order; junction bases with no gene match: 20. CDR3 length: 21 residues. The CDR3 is CASSSNPFLGLSGSSYNEQFF. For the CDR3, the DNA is TGTGCCAGCAGTTCTAATCCCTTCCTGGGACTAAGCGGGAGCTCCTACAATGAGCAGTTCTTC.

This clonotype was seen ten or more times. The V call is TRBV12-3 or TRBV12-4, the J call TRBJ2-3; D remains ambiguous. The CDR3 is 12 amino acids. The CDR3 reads CVTLRAGDTQYF. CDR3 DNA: TGTGTCACACTAAGGGCCGGAGATACGCAGTATTTT.

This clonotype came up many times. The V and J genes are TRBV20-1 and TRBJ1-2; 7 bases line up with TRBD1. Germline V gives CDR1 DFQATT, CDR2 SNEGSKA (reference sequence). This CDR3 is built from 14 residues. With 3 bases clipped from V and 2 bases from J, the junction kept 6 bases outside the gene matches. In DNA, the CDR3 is TGCAGTGCTAGCTCCGACAGGGTAAACTATGGCTACACCTTC. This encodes CSASSDRVNYGYTF.

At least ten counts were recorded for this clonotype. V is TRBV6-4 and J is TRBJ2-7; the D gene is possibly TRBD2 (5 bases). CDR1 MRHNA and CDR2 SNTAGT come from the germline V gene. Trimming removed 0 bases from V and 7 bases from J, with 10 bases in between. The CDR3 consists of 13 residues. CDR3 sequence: CASSDSESGEQYF. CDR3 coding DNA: TGTGCCAGCAGTGACTCGGAATCGGGGGAGCAGTACTTC.

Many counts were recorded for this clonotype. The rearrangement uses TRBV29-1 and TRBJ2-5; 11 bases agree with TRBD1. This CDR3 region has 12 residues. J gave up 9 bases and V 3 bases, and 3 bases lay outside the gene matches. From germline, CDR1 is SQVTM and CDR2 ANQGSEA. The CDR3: CSVEGQGEAQYF. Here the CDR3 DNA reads TGCAGCGTTGAGGGACAGGGGGAGGCCCAGTACTTC. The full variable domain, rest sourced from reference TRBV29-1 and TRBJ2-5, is SAVISQKPSRDICQRGTSLTIQCQVDSQVTMMFWYRQQPGQSLTLIATANQGSEATYESGFVIDKFPISRPNLTFSTLTVSNMSPEDSSIYLCSVEGQGEAQYFGPGTRLLVL.

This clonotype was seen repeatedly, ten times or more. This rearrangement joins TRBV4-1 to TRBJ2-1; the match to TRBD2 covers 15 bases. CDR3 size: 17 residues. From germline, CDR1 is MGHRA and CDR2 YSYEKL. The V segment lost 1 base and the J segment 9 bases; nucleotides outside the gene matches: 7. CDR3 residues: CASSQAGLAGGRVEQFF. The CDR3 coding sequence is TGCGCCAGCAGCCAAGCAGGACTAGCGGGGGGGCGGGTTGAGCAGTTCTTC.

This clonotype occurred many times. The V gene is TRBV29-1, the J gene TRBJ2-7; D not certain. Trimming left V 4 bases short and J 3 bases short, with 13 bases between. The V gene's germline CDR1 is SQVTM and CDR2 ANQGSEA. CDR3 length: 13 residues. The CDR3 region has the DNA TGCAGCGTTGGTCTGACCGAAGTCTACGAGCAGTACTTC. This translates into CSVGLTEVYEQYF.

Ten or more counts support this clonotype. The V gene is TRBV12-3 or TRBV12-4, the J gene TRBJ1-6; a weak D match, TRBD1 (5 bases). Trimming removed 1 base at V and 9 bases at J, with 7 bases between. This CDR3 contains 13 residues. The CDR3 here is CASSLGGTSPLHF. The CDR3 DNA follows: TGTGCCAGCAGTTTAGGTGGGACTTCACCCCTCCACTTT.